This section outlines one TCR beta chain sequence together with its context. Through a sample-barcoded 5' primer and a J-beta primer mix, a second PCR was run for roughly 7 to 11 cycles. From the 5' RACE reads, TCRdb called clonotypes with MiXCR, one entry per CDR3 protein. The table shows about 670,000 distinct CDR3 sequences, with 45% to 60% occurring only once. This record comes from a study of blood T cells in healthy people across ages. This sequence was found in a woman aged 80 or older in good health. Material: blood.

The CDR3 protein is CASGYQTPEQFF. CDR3 nucleotide sequence: TGTGCCAGCGGCTACCAAACCCCCGAGCAGTTCTTC. This chain connects TRBV7-9 to TRBJ2-1; no definite D call. The V end lost 8 bases, the J end lost 10 bases, and 15 bases lay between the germline ends. This CDR3 has 12 amino acids. Germline-derived CDR1 and CDR2 are SEHNR and FQNEAQ (reference sequence).